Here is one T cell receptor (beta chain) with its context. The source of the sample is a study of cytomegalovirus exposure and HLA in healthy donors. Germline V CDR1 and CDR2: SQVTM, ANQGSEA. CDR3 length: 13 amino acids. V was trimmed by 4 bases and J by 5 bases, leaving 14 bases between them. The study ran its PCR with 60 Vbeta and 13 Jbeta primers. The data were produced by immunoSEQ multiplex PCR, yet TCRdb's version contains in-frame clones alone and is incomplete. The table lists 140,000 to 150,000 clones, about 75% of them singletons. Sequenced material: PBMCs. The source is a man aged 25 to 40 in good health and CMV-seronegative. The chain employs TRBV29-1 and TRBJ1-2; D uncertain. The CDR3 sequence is CSVGEGSRYGYTF. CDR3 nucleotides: TGCAGCGTTGGTGAGGGTTCAAGGTATGGCTACACCTTC.